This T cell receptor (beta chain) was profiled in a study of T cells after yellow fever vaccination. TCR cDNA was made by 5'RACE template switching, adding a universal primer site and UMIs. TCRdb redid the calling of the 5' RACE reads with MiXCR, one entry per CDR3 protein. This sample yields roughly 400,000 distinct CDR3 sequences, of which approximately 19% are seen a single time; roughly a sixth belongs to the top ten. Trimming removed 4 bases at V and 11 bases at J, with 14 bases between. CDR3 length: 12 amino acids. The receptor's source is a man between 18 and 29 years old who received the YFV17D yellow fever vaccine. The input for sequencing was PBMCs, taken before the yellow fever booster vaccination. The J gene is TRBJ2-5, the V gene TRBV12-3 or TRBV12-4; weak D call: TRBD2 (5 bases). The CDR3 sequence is CASSSLPRAQYF. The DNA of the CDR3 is TGTGCCAGCAGTTCCCTCCCGCGGGCACAGTACTTC.